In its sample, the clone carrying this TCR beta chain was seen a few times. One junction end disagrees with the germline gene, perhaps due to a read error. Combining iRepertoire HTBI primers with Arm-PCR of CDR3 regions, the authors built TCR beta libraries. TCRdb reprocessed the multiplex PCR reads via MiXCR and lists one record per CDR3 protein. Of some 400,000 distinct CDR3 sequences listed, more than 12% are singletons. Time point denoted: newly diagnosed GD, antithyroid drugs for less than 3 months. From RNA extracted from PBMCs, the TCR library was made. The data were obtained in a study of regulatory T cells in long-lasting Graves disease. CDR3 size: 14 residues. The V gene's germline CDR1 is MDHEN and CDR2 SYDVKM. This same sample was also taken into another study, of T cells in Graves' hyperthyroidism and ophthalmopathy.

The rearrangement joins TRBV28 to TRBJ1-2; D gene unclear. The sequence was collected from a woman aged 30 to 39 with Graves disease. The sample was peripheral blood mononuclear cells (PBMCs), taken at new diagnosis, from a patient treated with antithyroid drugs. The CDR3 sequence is CASSLSARNYGYAF. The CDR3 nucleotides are TGTGCCAGCAGTTTATCGGCCAGAAACTATGGCTACGCCTTC.